Presented here are 10 T cell receptor beta chains from one specimen sequenced in a study of identical twins. TCRdb fed the 5' RACE reads into MiXCR, producing one record per CDR3 protein. The data contain 1.5 million to 2 million distinct CDR3 sequences, around a third of them singletons. The sequencing input was cord blood. The receptors shown here come from a newborn girl in good health.

This clonotype was observed a few times. V and J are TRBV12-3 or TRBV12-4 and TRBJ2-5; D possibly uses TRBD1 or TRBD2 (5 bases each). The length of the CDR3 is 15 residues. The germline V and J ends were trimmed by 5 bases and 11 bases, with 24 bases remaining between them. The CDR3 loop is CASSPRGSRGNEQYF. CDR3 sequence (DNA): TGTGCCAGCAGTCCACGGGGTAGCCGGGGCAATGAGCAGTACTTC.

The genes are TRBV7-2 and TRBJ1-4; D gene uncertain. Germline assignment: CDR1 SGHTA and CDR2 FQGNSA. The CDR3 has 15 amino acids. The V and J ends lost 1 base and 10 bases respectively, with 16 bases between them. This chain's CDR3 is CASSLGQVGRGKLFF. CDR3 coding DNA: TGTGCCAGCAGCTTAGGGCAGGTTGGACGGGGAAAACTGTTTTTT.

As for this clonotype: This may be a read error, as it is one base from a much larger clone. The chain combines TRBV7-2 with TRBJ2-3; D remains unclear. The CDR3 runs to 13 residues. The germline CDR1 and CDR2 sequences are SGHTA and FQGNSA. CDR3 protein: CARSLVGLDTQYF. The CDR3 nucleotides read TGTGCCCGCAGCTTAGTAGGGTTAGATACGCAGTATTTT.

Points on this clonotype: A read error may explain this, as a much larger clone is one base away. The V and J genes are TRBV25-1 and TRBJ2-3, with D possibly TRBD2 on 6 matching bases. V was pared by 1 base and J by 2 bases, with 7 bases between. CDR3 length: 14 amino acids. Germline V gene lookup returns CDR1 MGHDK and CDR2 SYGVNS. The DNA of the CDR3 is TGTGCCAGCAGTGAATGGGGGGTCACAGATACGCAGTATTTT. Encoded protein: CASSEWGVTDTQYF.

This clonotype appeared a few times. The rearrangement links TRBV27 to TRBJ1-1; 9 bases map to TRBD1. Per germline, CDR1 MNHEY and CDR2 SMNVEV (reference sequence). The CDR3 totals 14 residues. V dropped 6 bases and J dropped 7; count of bases not matched to a gene: 9. CDR3 DNA: TGTGCCAGCAGCCACCGGGACAGGGCTGGTGAAGCTTTCTTT. As protein: CASSHRDRAGEAFF.

This clonotype was seen at least ten times. The V and J genes are TRBV6-5 and TRBJ2-7; D is unresolved. Germline values: CDR1 MNHEY, CDR2 SVGAGI. The CDR3 spans 14 residues. Trimming cost V 2 bases and J 5 bases, with 13 bases left between them. CDR3 coding DNA: TGTGCCAGCAGTTACGGCAGGATGCCTAACGAGCAGTACTTC. Translating gives CASSYGRMPNEQYF.

In this sample, this clonotype turned up a few times. V is TRBV7-8 and J is TRBJ2-5; 10 nucleotides align to TRBD1. The J call could be wrong; TRBJ2-7 is a better fit for the DNA end. CDR1 is SGHVS and CDR2 is FQNEAQ in the germline V gene. This CDR3 region has 15 residues. The CDR3 DNA reads TGTGCCAGCAGCTTAGTCGGGACAGGGGAGAACGAGCAGTACTTC. Its translation is CASSLVGTGENEQYF.

This clonotype has a single count. The rearrangement uses TRBV20-1 and TRBJ2-1; tentatively, D is TRBD1 or TRBD2 (5 bases each). Germline CDR1 reads DFQATT; CDR2 reads SNEGSKA (reference sequence). The CDR3 has 16 residues. Trimming removed 0 bases at V and 1 base at J, with 13 bases between. This CDR3 reads CSARDIKRGSYNEQFF. For the CDR3, the DNA is TGCAGTGCTAGAGATATCAAGAGGGGATCCTACAATGAGCAGTTCTTC.

This clonotype was counted only a few times. The V call is TRBV11-2, the J call TRBJ2-3; no reliable D call. With 2 bases removed from V and 0 bases from J, the gap between germline ends came to 9 bases. Germline CDR1 and CDR2: SGHAT and FQNNGV. This CDR3 spans 15 amino acids. CDR3 sequence reads: CASSLMVASTDTQYF. The CDR3 nucleotides are TGTGCCAGCAGCTTAATGGTAGCTAGCACAGATACGCAGTATTTT.

In this sample, this clonotype turned up a few times. The CDR3 reads CATSDSATRRDEQYF. The CDR3, as DNA: TGTGCCACCAGTGATTCGGCCACAAGGAGGGACGAGCAGTACTTC. The chain is built from TRBV24-1 and TRBJ2-7; D perhaps matches TRBD2 (6 bases). The CDR3 covers 15 residues. Trimming pared 2 bases from V and 5 bases from J, leaving 15 bases between. Germline CDR1 reads KGHDR; CDR2 reads SFDVKD.